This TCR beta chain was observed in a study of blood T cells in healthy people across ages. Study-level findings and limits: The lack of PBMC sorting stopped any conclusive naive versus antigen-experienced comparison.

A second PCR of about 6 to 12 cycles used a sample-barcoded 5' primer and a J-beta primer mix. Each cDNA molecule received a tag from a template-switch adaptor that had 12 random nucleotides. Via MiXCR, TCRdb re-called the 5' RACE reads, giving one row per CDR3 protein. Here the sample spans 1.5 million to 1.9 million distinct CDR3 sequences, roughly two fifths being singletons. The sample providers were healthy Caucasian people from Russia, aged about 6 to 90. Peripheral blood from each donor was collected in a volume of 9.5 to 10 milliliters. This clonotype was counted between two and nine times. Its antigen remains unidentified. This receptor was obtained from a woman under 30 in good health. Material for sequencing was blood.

CDR3 coding DNA: TGCGCCAGCAGCCAAAGAGCGGGAGGGGGAGAGCAGTACTTC. It codes for CASSQRAGGGEQYF. The V and J genes are TRBV4-3 and TRBJ2-7, with 10 bases lining up with TRBD2. The germline V gene encodes CDR1 LGHNA and CDR2 YSLEER. V trimming: 2 bases; J trimming: 7 bases; junction bases outside the gene matches: 5. The length of the CDR3 is 14 residues.